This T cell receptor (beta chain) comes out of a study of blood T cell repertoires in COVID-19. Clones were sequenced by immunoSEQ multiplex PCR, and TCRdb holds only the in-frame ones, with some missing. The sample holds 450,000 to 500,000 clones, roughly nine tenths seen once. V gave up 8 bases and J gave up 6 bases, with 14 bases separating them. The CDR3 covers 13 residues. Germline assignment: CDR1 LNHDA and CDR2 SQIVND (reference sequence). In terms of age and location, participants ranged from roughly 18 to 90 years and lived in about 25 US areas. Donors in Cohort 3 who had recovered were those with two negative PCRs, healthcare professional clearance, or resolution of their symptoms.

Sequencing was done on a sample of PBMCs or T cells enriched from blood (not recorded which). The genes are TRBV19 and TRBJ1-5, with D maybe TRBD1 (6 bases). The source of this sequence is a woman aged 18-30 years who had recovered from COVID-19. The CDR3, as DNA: TGTGCCAGTTCCTTACAGGGTCGTCAGCCCCAGCATTTT. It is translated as CASSLQGRQPQHF.